This TCR beta chain was captured in a study of neurological immune-mediated disorders (dated by TCRdb to about 2019). Background for the entire study: Peripheral blood TCR-beta repertoires from patients with HTLV-I-associated myelopathy (HAM/TSP), patients with multiple sclerosis, and healthy controls were compared in the study using UMI-based sequencing. The approximately 100 TCR-beta libraries included longitudinal samples, technical triplicates and paired sorted CD4+ and CD8+ T-cell subsets alongside PBMC samples. Of the approximately 66 subjects in the cohort, about 14 were HAM/TSP patients, roughly 34 were multiple sclerosis patients, and about 20 were healthy controls.

Trimming costs V 5 bases and J 1 base, and their ends lie 11 bases apart. The CDR3 numbers 14 residues from cysteine through phenylalanine. Kept here is only the CDR3 DNA, which spans 42 bases and is read in frame from base 1. This clonotype was counted many times. Its antigen is currently not known. Nothing much larger sits one base from this clone, and base qualities are not available. Results and caveats for the whole study, not just this receptor: TCR clonal expansion was highest in HAM/TSP patients and lowest in MS patients, with MS patients falling below even healthy controls. No identical CDR3 amino acid sequences were found to be shared among expanded clones across subjects, suggesting that TCR-beta repertoires were private in all groups.

cDNA was synthesized by template-switch 5'RACE using a primer with a 10-nucleotide random unique molecular identifier that tagged each TCR transcript. Every sequencing run yielded over 170 million TCR-beta sequences covering 15-18 subjects. The RNeasy kit was used to extract total RNA. TCR-beta VDJ regions were amplified with primers for the TCR constant region and the 5'RACE anchor, using the KAPA Real-time Library Amplification kit. Sample indexes and Illumina adaptors were added in a first PCR, after which library yield was increased in a second PCR. After Ampure bead purification, the TCR product of roughly 650 bp was size-selected on a 2% E-gel SizeSelection system. Before pooling, library quality was assessed on a Bioanalyzer, concentration was determined with Qubit, and library quantification was performed with the Kapa Library Quantification kit. Paired-end 2 x 150 bp sequencing of the libraries was performed on an Illumina HiSeq 2500. To increase sequence diversity, roughly 24-32% phiX was spiked into each library pool. Regarding the original processing steps: Quality-filtered reads were processed with the UMI-based MiGEC pipeline, and over 75% of raw TCR sequences were removed by the MiGEC pipeline during error correction. IMGT germline references were used for alignment of VDJ genes, and clonotypes were defined by a unique CDR3 amino acid sequence together with V-J genes. Clonal expansion, Shannon diversity and CDR3 relatedness were evaluated with VDJtools (CalcPairwiseDistances, ClusterSamples), while phylogenetic trees were built in CLCbio workbench. A clone was classed as expanded if it had 8 or more unique UMIs, a cutoff based on coefficient-of-variation modelling across technical triplicates. TCRdb's own reprocessing of the public reads used fastp at Q25 and MiXCR and kept productive beta chains. When rows share a CDR3 protein, they turn into one entry using the most common DNA and genes. These V and J calls derive from TCRdb rather than the authors' analysis. The sample table shows about 35,000 distinct CDR3 sequences, and roughly 7.3% are seen once. The ten largest clonotypes hold around 4.6% of the sample.

Healthy controls were blood bank volunteers in Maryland, USA. For the unsorted PBMC libraries, 2 million PBMCs were stored in RNAlater at -80 degrees C until RNA extraction and were used to generate the libraries. Peripheral blood was subjected to Ficoll-Hypaque density gradient centrifugation to isolate PBMCs, which were then cryopreserved in liquid nitrogen. The chain is encoded by TRBV12-3 or TRBV12-4 joined to TRBJ1-1; TRBD1 is possibly the D segment (6 matching bases). The material sequenced was PBMCs. The origin of this receptor is a woman between 40 and 50 years old in good health. The bases are TGTGCCAGCAGTCCCGGACAGCGGAACACTGAAGCTTTCTTT. It translates to CASSPGQRNTEAFF.